The rows below give T cell receptor beta chains drawn from one sample of a study of T-cell reconstitution after alpha-beta-depleted transplantation in children. TCRdb re-called the PCR reads with MiXCR, one entry per CDR3 protein. Of 55,000 to 85,000 distinct CDR3 sequences listed, roughly 10% are singletons. Sample: PBMCs, taken before TCRalphabeta/CD19-depleted stem cell transplant. All receptors derive from a boy aged 10-17 years with acute myeloid leukemia, due to receive a stem cell transplant. CDR3s include the opening cysteine and the closing phenylalanine or tryptophan. D genes are given only for firm matches. Not all rows give a size; the values are once, few, many and, for expanded clones, a class.

j_call v_call cdr3_length d_call clone_size cdr3_aa cdr3_nt
TRBJ2-1 TRBV29-1 16 TRBD2 many CSVARFASGRASEQFF TGCAGCGTTGCAAGATTCGCTAGCGGGAGGGCCTCTGAGCAGTTCTTC
TRBJ1-2 TRBV2 14 - few CASSEAVGIGGYTF TGTGCCAGCAGTGAAGCGGTAGGGATAGGCGGCTACACCTTC
TRBJ2-7 TRBV7-2 15 TRBD2 many CASSFRSAGVYEQYF TGTGCCAGCAGCTTTCGATCAGCGGGAGTCTACGAGCAGTACTTC
TRBJ2-5 TRBV7-9 15 TRBD2 many CASSLEAGEARAQYF TGTGCCAGCAGCTTAGAGGCGGGGGAAGCCAGAGCCCAGTACTTC
TRBJ2-2 TRBV5-1 15 - many CASSQGIVNTGELFF TGCGCCAGCAGCCAAGGCATAGTGAACACCGGGGAGCTGTTTTTT
TRBJ1-1 TRBV12-3/TRBV12-4 14 - many CASTLRPLNTEAFF TGTGCCAGCACCCTGCGGCCGCTGAACACTGAAGCTTTCTTT
TRBJ1-1 TRBV5-4 13 - few CASSPDSRREAFF TGTGCCAGCAGCCCCGACAGCAGAAGAGAAGCTTTCTTT
TRBJ2-3 TRBV20-1 14 TRBD1 many CSAPLTGRADTQYF TGCAGTGCTCCGTTGACAGGGCGAGCAGATACGCAGTATTTT
TRBJ1-6 TRBV29-1 13 - many CSVAGDHNSPLHF TGCAGCGTTGCTGGGGACCATAATTCACCCCTCCACTTT
TRBJ1-4 TRBV20-1 12 - many CSARLPNEKLFF TGCAGTGCTAGACTACCTAATGAAAAACTGTTTTTT
TRBJ1-1 TRBV20-1 16 TRBD1 many CSARDQGQHLNTEAFF TGCAGTGCTAGAGATCAGGGACAGCATTTGAACACTGAAGCTTTCTTT
TRBJ1-5 TRBV7-9 14 - many CASSFGHPNQPQHF TGTGCCAGCAGCTTTGGACACCCCAATCAGCCCCAGCATTTT
TRBJ2-3 TRBV12-3/TRBV12-4 17 TRBD2 many CASSFGGSSGSTDTQYF TGTGCCAGCAGTTTCGGGGGCTCTAGCGGGAGCACAGATACGCAGTATTTT
TRBJ2-7 TRBV6-1 15 TRBD2 few CASSRGLAGDYEQYF TGTGCCAGCAGTCGAGGGCTAGCGGGAGACTACGAGCAGTACTTC
TRBJ2-2 TRBV20-1 17 TRBD2 many CSARKGLAGGGTGELFF TGCAGTGCTAGAAAAGGACTAGCGGGGGGCGGGACCGGGGAGCTGTTTTTT
TRBJ2-3 TRBV10-1 13 - many CASSLRELDTQYF TGCGCCAGCAGTTTACGGGAGCTAGATACGCAGTATTTT
TRBJ2-5 TRBV7-8 18 TRBD2 many CASSRRGTSGPYQETQYF TGTGCCAGCAGCCGCCGCGGGACTAGCGGCCCGTACCAAGAGACCCAGTACTTC
TRBJ2-2 TRBV20-1 14 TRBD1 many CSASSRGRIGELFF TGCAGTGCTAGTAGTAGGGGGCGTATCGGGGAGCTGTTTTTT
TRBJ1-4 TRBV7-2 17 - many CASSVLTGLVESEKLFF TGTGCCAGCAGCGTCCTTACCGGGTTGGTTGAGTCTGAAAAACTGTTTTTT
TRBJ2-3 TRBV29-1 13 TRBD1 - CSVQGAPTDTQYF TGCAGCGTTCAGGGGGCTCCCACAGATACGCAGTATTTT
TRBJ2-3 TRBV24-1 17 TRBD2 - CASSDWTSGSYADTQYF TGTGCCAGCAGTGACTGGACTAGCGGGAGTTACGCAGATACGCAGTATTTT
TRBJ1-1 TRBV2 10 - - CASKGSEAFF TGTGCCAGCAAGGGGTCAGAAGCTTTCTTT
TRBJ2-1 TRBV11-2 13 - many CASSLDKGGEQFF TGTGCCAGCAGCTTAGATAAAGGCGGGGAGCAGTTCTTC
TRBJ2-5 TRBV28 17 - few CASNSRHGLSLKETQYF TGTGCCAGCAACTCACGTCATGGCCTCAGCCTGAAAGAGACCCAGTACTTC
TRBJ2-3 TRBV7-3 15 TRBD2 many CASSPKGLGTDTQYF TGTGCCAGCAGCCCAAAGGGACTAGGTACCGATACGCAGTATTTT
TRBJ2-2 TRBV5-8 15 TRBD2 - CASSLRSLAGVQLFF TGTGCCAGCAGCTTGAGGTCTCTAGCGGGTGTCCAGCTGTTTTTT
TRBJ1-3 TRBV29-1 15 - many CSVDRPGPSGNTIYF TGCAGCGTTGATCGTCCGGGGCCTTCTGGAAACACCATATATTTT
TRBJ1-6 TRBV12-3/TRBV12-4 14 TRBD1 many CASSGGQLNSPLHF TGTGCCAGCAGCGGGGGACAGTTGAATTCACCCCTCCACTTT
TRBJ2-3 TRBV6-5 11 - many CASSVTDTQYF TGTGCCAGCAGCGTGACAGATACGCAGTATTTT
TRBJ2-7 TRBV10-3 15 - many CAISETPFSPYEQYF TGTGCCATCAGTGAGACCCCGTTCTCTCCTTACGAGCAGTACTTC
TRBJ1-4 TRBV7-2 14 - many CASSLVPGVEKLFF TGTGCCAGCAGCTTAGTACCAGGGGTTGAAAAACTGTTTTTT
TRBJ1-2 TRBV10-2 16 - once CASSESAAHTQYGYTF TGCGCCAGCAGTGAGTCTGCGGCGCACACCCAATATGGCTACACCTTC
TRBJ2-7 TRBV4-2 16 TRBD1 few CASSHGQGAPSYEQYF TGTGCCAGCAGCCATGGACAGGGGGCACCCTCCTACGAGCAGTACTTC
TRBJ1-3 TRBV11-2 16 - many CASSLQPKGIGNTIYF TGTGCCAGCAGCCTGCAACCCAAGGGGATAGGAAACACCATATATTTT
TRBJ2-3 TRBV7-2 14 - - CASSLGGPTDTQYF TGTGCCAGCAGCTTAGGAGGGCCCACAGATACGCAGTATTTT
TRBJ1-1 TRBV20-1 15 TRBD1 many CSARGRGQMNTEAFF TGCAGTGCTAGAGGGAGGGGACAGATGAACACTGAAGCTTTCTTT
TRBJ1-5 TRBV6-5 14 TRBD1 many CASRRTGGNQPQHF TGTGCCAGCAGAAGGACAGGGGGCAATCAGCCCCAGCATTTT